This note documents a single TCR beta chain sequence. This sample was taken from a study of blood T cell repertoires in COVID-19. Study in general: The study drew acute and convalescent COVID-19 samples from the United States, Italy and Spain.

Some clones are missing from TCRdb's copy, which holds only in-frame ones; the method was immunoSEQ multiplex PCR. The sample has around 170,000 clones, roughly 90% seen once. J was trimmed by 4 bases and V by 2 bases; bases with no gene match: 10. From germline, CDR1 is KGHSH and CDR2 LQKENI. This CDR3 has 16 residues. Source material: peripheral blood. The TCR originated in an older woman with acute or convalescent COVID-19. V is TRBV18 and J is TRBJ2-5; 7 nucleotides match TRBD1. The CDR3 DNA follows: TGTGCCAGCTCACCATCGACAGGGAGATGGGGAGAGACCCAGTACTTC. Translated: CASSPSTGRWGETQYF.